The next 15 T cell receptor beta chains were all read from a single sample in a study of graft-versus-host responses after intestinal transplantation. The repertoire was sequenced with immunoSEQ multiplex PCR; TCRdb's copy has only in-frame clones and lacks some. The sample consists of roughly 40,000 clones, roughly 89% of them appearing once. The specimen comprised PBMCs, sampled 314 days after intestinal transplant. Receptors were obtained from a human patient who received an intestinal transplant, so some T cells may come from the graft donor.

Written as DNA, the CDR3 is TGTGCCAGCAGCGTAGCAGGGAGGGGTGGAGAGCCCCAGCATTTT. It yields the protein CASSVAGRGGEPQHF. The V and J genes are TRBV9 and TRBJ1-5, with D perhaps TRBD1 (5 bases). Germline V gene data show CDR1 as SGDLS and CDR2 as YYNGEE. The CDR3 has 15 residues. The ends were cut back, 0 bases at V and 8 bases at J, with 15 bases in the middle.

This chain connects TRBV5-5 to TRBJ2-1; no clear D. The ends were cut back, 0 bases at V and 4 bases at J, with 5 bases in the middle. Germline CDR1 and CDR2: SGHKS and YYEKEE (reference sequence). The CDR3 consists of 13 residues. The DNA of the CDR3 is TGTGCCAGCAGCTTGGCGCTTTACAATGAGCAGTTCTTC. This sequence encodes CASSLALYNEQFF.

V gene TRBV6-1 combines with J gene TRBJ2-7; possible D gene TRBD2, 6 bases. CDR1 and CDR2 from the germline V gene are MNHNS and SASEGT. Between the trimmed V and J ends, which lost 5 bases and 2 bases, there was a span of 13 bases. The CDR3 is 14 amino acids. CDR3 sequence reads: CASSLDSGTYEQYF. The CDR3 DNA follows: TGTGCCAGCAGTTTAGATAGCGGCACCTACGAGCAGTACTTC.

This chain joins TRBV6-5 and TRBJ2-7; D is possibly TRBD1 or TRBD2 (5 bases each). Between the trimmed V and J ends, which lost 5 bases and 3 bases, there was a span of 14 bases. CDR3 length equals 14 residues. Germline-derived CDR1 and CDR2 are MNHEY and SVGAGI. CDR3 amino acids: CASSHPGAGYEQYF. CDR3 DNA: TGTGCCAGCAGTCACCCCGGGGCAGGCTACGAGCAGTACTTC.

This clone was observed a single time. The rearrangement joins TRBV7-2 to TRBJ2-4; TRBD2 agrees at 13 bases. The CDR3 is made up of 18 amino acids. Germline V gene sequence: CDR1 SGHTA, CDR2 FQGNSA. Unmatched junction bases numbered 9, after V lost 1 base and J lost 6 bases. CDR3 DNA sequence: TGTGCCAGCAGCTTAGGACTAGCGGGGGGACGTATCATAAACATTCAGTACTTC. The encoded protein is CASSLGLAGGRIINIQYF.

This chain uses TRBV6-5 with TRBJ2-3; TRBD2 matches at 10 bases. The J segment lost 1 base and the V segment lost 6 bases, leaving 4 bases of the junction unmatched. The V gene's germline CDR1 is MNHEY and CDR2 SVGAGI. The CDR3 spans 15 residues. CDR3 loop: CASSRTSGGTDTQYF. The CDR3 bases are TGTGCCAGCAGCCGCACTAGCGGGGGCACAGATACGCAGTATTTT.

The chain couples TRBV6-1 to TRBJ2-7; no clear D. CDR3 length: 13 amino acids. Germline lookup yields CDR1 MNHNS and CDR2 SASEGT. V lost 5 bases, J lost 2 bases, and 10 bases lay in between. In DNA form, the CDR3 reads TGTGCCAGCAGTTTTACCGGAACCTACGAGCAGTACTTC. Translated, it gives CASSFTGTYEQYF.

The chain recombines TRBV6-5 with TRBJ1-5; D uncertain. This CDR3 has 13 amino acids. Trimming removed 2 bases at V and 7 bases at J, with 9 bases between. Looked up from germline, CDR1 is MNHEY and CDR2 is SVGAGI. CDR3 sequence reads: CASSYNQEQPQHF. In DNA form, the CDR3 reads TGTGCCAGCAGTTACAATCAGGAACAGCCCCAGCATTTT.

The gene calls are TRBV29-1 and TRBJ2-6; TRBD2 agrees at 7 bases. This CDR3 has 15 residues. The germline gives CDR1 SQVTM, CDR2 ANQGSEA. V was pared by 7 bases and J by 2 bases, with 8 bases of the junction left unmatched. CDR3 amino acids: CSAREAAAGANVLTF. For the CDR3, the DNA is TGCAGCGCCCGGGAGGCCGCCGCTGGGGCCAACGTCCTGACTTTC.

The V call is TRBV19, the J call TRBJ1-3, with TRBD1 matching 7 bases. Germline assignment: CDR1 LNHDA and CDR2 SQIVND (reference sequence). The ends lost 7 bases at V and 9 bases at J; junction bases unmatched: 9. The CDR3 length is 13 residues. CDR3 sequence: CASTLKGAGTIYF. DNA of the CDR3: TGTGCCAGTACCCTCAAGGGGGCGGGCACCATATATTTT.

A remark on this clone: In the same sample, other DNA sequences code for this CDR3. The chain joins TRBV7-9 to TRBJ2-7, with unresolved D. CDR1 and CDR2 from the germline V gene are SEHNR and FQNEAQ (reference sequence). V gave up 2 bases and J gave up 3 bases, with 5 bases separating them. The CDR3 is 12 amino acids. The CDR3 DNA is TGTGCCAGCAGCTTAACTGACTACGAGCAGTACTTC. Protein sequence: CASSLTDYEQYF.

The gene calls are TRBV28 and TRBJ2-5; D call uncertain. The V gene lost 4 bases and the J gene lost 11 bases, with 14 bases spanning the gap. The CDR3 loop spans 12 amino acids. Looked up from germline, CDR1 is MDHEN and CDR2 is SYDVKM. The CDR3 nucleotides read TGTGCCAGCAGTTCCCCACCGACAAGGCAGTACTTC. Translation: CASSSPPTRQYF.

The chain combines TRBV7-6 with TRBJ2-7, with TRBD1 identical over 8 bases. This CDR3 has 17 amino acids. Germline V CDR1 and CDR2: SGHVS, FNYEAQ. The J segment lost 1 base and the V segment lost 2 bases, leaving 10 bases of the junction unmatched. The CDR3 nucleotides read TGTGCCAGCAGCTTAAGACCAGGGGGCCTCAGGTCCTACGAGCAGTACTTC. Amino acids: CASSLRPGGLRSYEQYF.

V usage is TRBV6-5 and J usage is TRBJ2-7; possible D gene TRBD1, 6 bases. Trimming stripped 2 bases from V and 4 bases from J, with 6 bases between. This CDR3 has 12 amino acids. Per the germline V gene, CDR1 is MNHEY and CDR2 is SVGAGI. The CDR3 DNA reads TGTGCCAGCAGTTACAGGGGGTACGAGCAGTACTTC. As protein: CASSYRGYEQYF.

This sequence joins TRBV5-5 and TRBJ2-2; TRBD1 aligns across 7 bases. Looked up from germline, CDR1 is SGHKS and CDR2 is YYEKEE (reference sequence). The ends lost 0 bases at V and 1 base at J; junction bases unmatched: 3. The CDR3 has 16 amino acids. The CDR3 sequence: CASSLEGALNTGELFF. In DNA form, the CDR3 reads TGTGCCAGCAGCTTGGAGGGGGCCTTGAACACCGGGGAGCTGTTTTTT.